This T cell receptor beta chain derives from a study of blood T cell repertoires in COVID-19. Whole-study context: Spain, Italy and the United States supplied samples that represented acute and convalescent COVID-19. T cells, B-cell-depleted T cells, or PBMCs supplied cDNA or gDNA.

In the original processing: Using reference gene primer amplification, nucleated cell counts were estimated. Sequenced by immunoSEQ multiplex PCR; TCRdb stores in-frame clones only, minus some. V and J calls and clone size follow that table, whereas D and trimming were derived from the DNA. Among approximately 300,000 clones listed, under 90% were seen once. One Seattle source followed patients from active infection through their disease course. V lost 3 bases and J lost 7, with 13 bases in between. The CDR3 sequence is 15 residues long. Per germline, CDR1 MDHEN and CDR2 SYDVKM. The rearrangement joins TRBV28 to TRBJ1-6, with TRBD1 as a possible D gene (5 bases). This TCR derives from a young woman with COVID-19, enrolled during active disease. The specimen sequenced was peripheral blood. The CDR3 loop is CASSLLGTRNSPLHF. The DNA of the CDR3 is TGTGCCAGCAGTTTGCTTGGGACTCGAAATTCACCCCTCCACTTT.